The 10 T cell receptor beta chains listed next were all sequenced from one sample in a study of chronic HIV infection and antiretroviral therapy. TCRdb re-called the 5' RACE reads with MiXCR, one entry per CDR3 protein. Seen here are 40,000 to 60,000 distinct CDR3 sequences, about a fifth observed once, and the top ten hold 2.5% to 3%. The sequenced material came from peripheral blood. These receptors all come from an adult who had HIV and had not received antiretroviral therapy, or was an uninfected healthy control (not recorded which).

The CDR3 nucleotides are TGTGCCAGCTCACCAAAAGCTTCCTCTGGTCACGAGCAGTACTTC. It specifies CASSPKASSGHEQYF. The rearrangement links TRBV18 to TRBJ2-7; the D is unclear. CDR1 is KGHSH, CDR2 LQKENI, per germline. V lost 2 bases and J lost 5, with 16 bases in between. This CDR3 has 15 amino acids.

In its sample, this clonotype was seen many times. The chain employs TRBV28 and TRBJ2-7; D is possibly TRBD1 or TRBD2 (6 bases each). The V gene's germline CDR1 is MDHEN and CDR2 SYDVKM. Trimming cost V 6 bases and J 3 bases, with 12 bases left between them. There are 13 residues in the CDR3. The CDR3 DNA is TGTGCCAGCAGGCGGGACACCCTCTACGAGCAGTACTTC. Residues: CASRRDTLYEQYF.

This clonotype was seen more than once but under ten times. CDR3 loop: CASSPSSGPSAGYTF. Written as DNA, the CDR3 is TGTGCCAGCAGTCCCTCGAGTGGCCCTTCAGCTGGCTACACCTTC. This chain links TRBV12-3 or TRBV12-4 with TRBJ1-2; D call uncertain. V was trimmed by 5 bases and J by 7 bases, leaving 20 bases between them. This CDR3 comprises 15 residues.

This clonotype turned up a few times. The genes are TRBV18 and TRBJ1-2, with a possible D match to TRBD1 (5 bases). Germline assignment: CDR1 KGHSH and CDR2 LQKENI. V was trimmed by 2 bases and J by 4 bases, leaving 5 bases between them. CDR3 length: 12 amino acids. The CDR3, as DNA: TGTGCCAGCTCACCAGGGGGCTATGGCTACACCTTC. This sequence encodes CASSPGGYGYTF. The full variable domain, completed using reference TRBV18 and TRBJ1-2, is NAGVMQNPRHLVRRRGQEARLRCSPMKGHSHVYWYRQLPEEGLKFMVYLQKENIIDESGMPKERFSAEFPKEGPSILRIQQVVRGDSAAYFCASSPGGYGYTFGSGTRLTVV.

The chain is built from TRBV18 and TRBJ2-5; possibly TRBD2 for D (5 bases). The germline CDR1 and CDR2 sequences are KGHSH and LQKENI. V lost 1 base and J 5 bases, leaving 5 bases between the germline ends. This CDR3 is built from 12 residues. CDR3 nucleotides: TGTGCCAGCTCACCACGGGAGGAGACCCAGTACTTC. Translating it yields CASSPREETQYF.

CDR3 region: CASSDRRPNTEAFF. The CDR3 DNA reads TGTGCCAGCAGCGATAGACGGCCGAACACTGAAGCTTTCTTT. The chain employs TRBV6-5 and TRBJ1-1; D is unclear. V was trimmed by 6 bases and J by 1 base, leaving 12 bases between them. Germline V lookup: CDR1 MNHEY, CDR2 SVGAGI. This CDR3 is built from 14 residues.

The genes are TRBV5-1 and TRBJ2-7; D not resolved. In germline, CDR1 is SGHRS, CDR2 YFSETQ. The CDR3 runs to 14 residues. V lost 4 bases to trimming and J lost 2 bases, with 13 bases between them. The CDR3 protein is CASSPEPDTYEQYF. DNA for the CDR3: TGCGCCAGCAGCCCAGAGCCAGATACCTACGAGCAGTACTTC.

This clonotype was observed a handful of times. The chain combines TRBV7-8 with TRBJ2-2; 8 positions match TRBD1. Germline V gene lookup returns CDR1 SGHVS and CDR2 FQNEAQ. V shed 8 bases, J shed 1 base, and the junction held 3 bases outside the gene matches. The CDR3 runs to 14 residues. The CDR3 DNA reads as TGTGCCAGCCTCGGACAGGGGAACACCGGGGAGCTGTTTTTT. It translates to CASLGQGNTGELFF.

This clonotype was detected only a few times. The rearrangement joins TRBV5-1 to TRBJ2-7; tentative D call: TRBD2 (6 bases). The length of the CDR3 is 13 residues. V lost 6 bases to trimming and J lost 0 bases, with 10 bases between them. The germline gives CDR1 SGHRS, CDR2 YFSETQ. CDR3 loop: CASTSTSSYEQYF. In nucleotides, the CDR3 is TGCGCCAGCACCTCGACTAGCTCCTACGAGCAGTACTTC. Together with reference TRBV5-1 and TRBJ2-7, the CDR3 gives the full variable domain: KAGVTQTPRYLIKTRGQQVTLSCSPISGHRSVSWYQQTPGQGLQFLFEYFSETQRNKGNFPGRFSGRQFSNSRSEMNVSTLELGDSALYLCASTSTSSYEQYFGPGTRLTVT.

Many counts were recorded for this clonotype. This chain connects TRBV29-1 to TRBJ1-5; no reliable D call. CDR3 size: 12 residues. Germline CDR1 reads SQVTM; CDR2 reads ANQGSEA. V was cut by 6 bases and J by 1 base, with 7 bases left in between. The CDR3 is CSVRGSNQPQHF. The CDR3 DNA is TGCAGCGTCCGGGGAAGCAATCAGCCCCAGCATTTT.